What follows is one T cell receptor (beta chain) and its context. Its antigen is not identified. The data are from a study of T cell responses to AZD1222 COVID-19 vaccine. Study results and caveats: Mostly white British, mostly female donors; authors suggested clonal diversity may be underestimated. Nearly half of the spike-specific TCRs reportedly recognize variant regions that carry no mutations. Compared with day 0, the breadth and depth of the Spike-specific TCR repertoire rose significantly after two doses of AZD1222.

Profiled with immunoSEQ multiplex PCR; TCRdb holds only in-frame clones, not every one. The data show 150,000 to 200,000 clones, with 90% to 95% seen just once and around 4.3% held by the top ten. Germline V lookup: CDR1 MRHNA, CDR2 SNTAGT. The germline V and J ends were trimmed by 8 bases and 4 bases, with 11 bases remaining between them. The CDR3 extends over 13 amino acids. The material was peripheral blood, obtained on day 0 of AZD1222 vaccination. This receptor was identified in an adult in good health. The rearrangement links TRBV6-4 to TRBJ1-4; D unclear. The CDR3 spells CASWRHLNEKLFF. In DNA form, the CDR3 reads TGTGCCAGCTGGCGGCACCTTAATGAAAAACTGTTTTTT.